Listed below are T cell receptor beta chains from one sample, sequenced in a study of blood T cell repertoires in COVID-19. Data came from immunoSEQ multiplex PCR; TCRdb stores just in-frame clones and leaves some out. This table holds about 280,000 clones, around 85% found once. The sample taken for sequencing was PBMCs or T cells enriched from blood (not recorded which). These receptors were collected from a woman aged 50 to 60 who had recovered from COVID-19. CDR3s include the opening cysteine and the closing phenylalanine or tryptophan. The D gene is left open where the match is weak. Not all rows give a size; the values are once, few, many and, for expanded clones, a class.

d_gene	v_gene	abundance	j_gene	len	CDR3nt	CDR3aa
.	TRBV14	.	TRBJ1-6	14	TGTGCCAGCAGCCAATCCAGGGGAAGTTCACCCCTCCACTTT	CASSQSRGSSPLHF
.	TRBV19	.	TRBJ1-6	15	TGTGCCAGTAAAGCCGGGAGCTCCTATAATTCACCCCTCCACTTT	CASKAGSSYNSPLHF
TRBD1	TRBV11-2	.	TRBJ1-6	19	TGTGCCAGCAGCTTAGTGGGGTGGGCCCCCGGGACAGGGGATTCACCCCTCCACTTT	CASSLVGWAPGTGDSPLHF
TRBD2	TRBV10-3	.	TRBJ2-1	17	TGTGCCATCAGTGTGACTAGCGGGGGTGCACCCTACAATGAGCAGTTCTTC	CAISVTSGGAPYNEQFF
TRBD1	TRBV6-2/TRBV6-3	once	TRBJ1-5	15	TGTGCCAGCAGTTATATCTGGACAGGGAATCAGCCCCAGCATTTT	CASSYIWTGNQPQHF
TRBD2	TRBV7-9	.	TRBJ2-3	15	TGTGCCAGCAACCCCTGGCGGGGGAACACAGATACGCAGTATTTT	CASNPWRGNTDTQYF
TRBD1	TRBV27	.	TRBJ1-4	14	TGTGCCAGCAGTCGCAGGGGGAGTAATGAAAAACTGTTTTTT	CASSRRGSNEKLFF
.	TRBV6-5	few	TRBJ2-2	15	TGTGCCAGCAGTCGCCTACTAGCGAACACCGGGGAGCTGTTTTTT	CASSRLLANTGELFF
.	TRBV5-6	.	TRBJ2-5	13	TGTGCCAGCAGCTTGGCTGGGCGAGAGACCCAGTACTTC	CASSLAGRETQYF
TRBD1	TRBV7-8	.	TRBJ2-3	16	TGTGCCAGCAGCTTAGTGACAGGGGCGGAGGCAGATACGCAGTATTTT	CASSLVTGAEADTQYF
.	TRBV2	once	TRBJ2-7	14	TGTGCCAGCAGTCGACAGGGAGGCCCCTACGAGCAGTACTTC	CASSRQGGPYEQYF
TRBD1	TRBV15	few	TRBJ1-2	13	TGTGCCACCAGCAGAGATCTGAGACAGGGTTATACCTTC	CATSRDLRQGYTF
.	TRBV30	.	TRBJ2-7	13	TGTGCCTGGAGTTATTTCGAAGGGGCCGAGCAGTACTTC	CAWSYFEGAEQYF
.	TRBV28	once	TRBJ1-4	14	TGTGCCAGCAGCGGGACACCTTTAAATGAAAAACTGTTTTTT	CASSGTPLNEKLFF
TRBD1	TRBV5-1	.	TRBJ2-1	16	TGCGCCAGCAGCTGGTACCTCCGGGACAGAGACAATGAGCAGTTCTTC	CASSWYLRDRDNEQFF
TRBD1	TRBV28	.	TRBJ1-3	15	TGTGCCAGCACTTCACAGGGGTACTCTGGAAACACCATATATTTT	CASTSQGYSGNTIYF
TRBD1	TRBV29-1	.	TRBJ1-2	15	TGCAGCGTTCACCCTCAGGACAGGGGAGAATATGGCTACACCTTC	CSVHPQDRGEYGYTF
.	TRBV6-5	.	TRBJ2-1	13	TGTGCCAGCAGCTTGGACTCATACAATGAGCAGTTCTTC	CASSLDSYNEQFF
.	TRBV7-3	.	TRBJ2-1	13	TGTGCCAGCAGCCCAACCCGGGGAAATGAGCAGTTCTTC	CASSPTRGNEQFF
.	TRBV4-1	.	TRBJ2-7	15	TGCGCCAGCAGCCACCTATATCTGGACAGCTACGAGCAGTACTTC	CASSHLYLDSYEQYF
.	TRBV10-1	once	TRBJ1-1	13	TGCGCCAGCAGTGAGTCGTCGGGGGATGAAGCTTTCTTT	CASSESSGDEAFF
.	TRBV24-1	.	TRBJ1-2	15	TGTGCCACCAGTGACTTGGACGGGAAGAACTATGGCTACACCTTC	CATSDLDGKNYGYTF
TRBD1	TRBV7-6	.	TRBJ2-2	17	TGTGCCAGCAGCCCATTAATACAGGGGTTAGACACCGGGGAGCTGTTTTTT	CASSPLIQGLDTGELFF
.	TRBV10-3	.	TRBJ1-4	15	TGTGCCACGAGTTCCAGGGGAACTACTAATGAAAAACTGTTTTTT	CATSSRGTTNEKLFF
TRBD1	TRBV19	.	TRBJ1-1	16	TGTGCCAGTAGTACAAGACAGGGGAGGGGAGACACTGAAGCTTTCTTT	CASSTRQGRGDTEAFF
TRBD2	TRBV19	.	TRBJ2-1	15	TGTGCCAGTAGTAGCGGACTAGCGGTATACAATGAGCAGTTCTTC	CASSSGLAVYNEQFF
.	TRBV10-3	once	TRBJ1-1	13	TGTGCCATCAGTGGTTCGGTGAACACTGAAGCTTTCTTT	CAISGSVNTEAFF
TRBD1	TRBV19	few	TRBJ1-5	15	TGTGCCAGTAGTATAGATCCACAGGGGACAAGGCCCCAGCATTTT	CASSIDPQGTRPQHF
.	TRBV19	many	TRBJ2-1	14	TGTGCCAGTAGTATAGGACTAGACTACAATGAGCAGTTCTTC	CASSIGLDYNEQFF